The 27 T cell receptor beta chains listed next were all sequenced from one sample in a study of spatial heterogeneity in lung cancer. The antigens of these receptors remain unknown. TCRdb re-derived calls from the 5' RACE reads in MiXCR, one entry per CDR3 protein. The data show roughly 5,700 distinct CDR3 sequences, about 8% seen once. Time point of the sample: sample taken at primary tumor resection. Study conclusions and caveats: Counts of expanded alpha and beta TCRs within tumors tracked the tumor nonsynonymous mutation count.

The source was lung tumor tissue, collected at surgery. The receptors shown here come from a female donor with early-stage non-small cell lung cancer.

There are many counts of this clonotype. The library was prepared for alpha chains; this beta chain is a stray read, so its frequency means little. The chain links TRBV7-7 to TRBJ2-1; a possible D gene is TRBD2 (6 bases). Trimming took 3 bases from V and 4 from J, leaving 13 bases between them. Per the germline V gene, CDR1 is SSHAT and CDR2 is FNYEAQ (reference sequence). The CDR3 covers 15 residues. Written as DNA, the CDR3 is TGTGCCAGCAGCTTTGGCGGGGCCCAATACAATGAGCAGTTCTTC. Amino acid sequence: CASSFGGAQYNEQFF.

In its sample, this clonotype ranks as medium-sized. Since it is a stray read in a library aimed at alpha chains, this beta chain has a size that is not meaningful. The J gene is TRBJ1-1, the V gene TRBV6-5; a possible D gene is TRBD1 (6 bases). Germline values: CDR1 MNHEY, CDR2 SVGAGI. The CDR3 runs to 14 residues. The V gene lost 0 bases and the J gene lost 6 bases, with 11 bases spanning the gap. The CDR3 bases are TGTGCCAGCAGTTACTCGACCAGGGGCGCTGAAGCTTTCTTT. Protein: CASSYSTRGAEAFF.

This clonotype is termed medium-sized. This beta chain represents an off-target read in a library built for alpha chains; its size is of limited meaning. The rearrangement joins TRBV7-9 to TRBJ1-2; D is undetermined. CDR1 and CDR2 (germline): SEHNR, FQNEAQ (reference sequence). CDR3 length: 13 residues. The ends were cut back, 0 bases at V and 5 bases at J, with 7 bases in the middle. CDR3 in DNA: TGTGCCAGCAGCTTAGCGGAACAATATGGCTACACCTTC. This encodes CASSLAEQYGYTF.

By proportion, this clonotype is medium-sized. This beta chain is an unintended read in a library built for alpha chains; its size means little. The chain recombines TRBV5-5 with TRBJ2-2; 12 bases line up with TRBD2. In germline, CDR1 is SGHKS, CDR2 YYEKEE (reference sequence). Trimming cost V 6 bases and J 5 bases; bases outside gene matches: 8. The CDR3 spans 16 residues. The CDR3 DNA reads TGTGCCAGCAACCCTATGGGGACTAGCGGGACCGGGGAGCTGTTTTTT. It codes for CASNPMGTSGTGELFF.

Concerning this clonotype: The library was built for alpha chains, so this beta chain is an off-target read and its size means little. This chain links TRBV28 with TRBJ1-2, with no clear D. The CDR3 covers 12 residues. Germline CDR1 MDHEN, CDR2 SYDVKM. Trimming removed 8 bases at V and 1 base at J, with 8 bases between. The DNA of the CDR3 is TGTGCCAGCCTCGCCGGTAACTATGGCTACACCTTC. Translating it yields CASLAGNYGYTF.

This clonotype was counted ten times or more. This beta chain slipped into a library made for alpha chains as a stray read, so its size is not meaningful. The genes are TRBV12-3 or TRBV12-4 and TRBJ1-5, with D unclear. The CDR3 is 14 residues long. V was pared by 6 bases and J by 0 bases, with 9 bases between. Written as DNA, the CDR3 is TGTGCCAGCAGAACGACAACTAGCAATCAGCCCCAGCATTTT. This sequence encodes CASRTTTSNQPQHF.

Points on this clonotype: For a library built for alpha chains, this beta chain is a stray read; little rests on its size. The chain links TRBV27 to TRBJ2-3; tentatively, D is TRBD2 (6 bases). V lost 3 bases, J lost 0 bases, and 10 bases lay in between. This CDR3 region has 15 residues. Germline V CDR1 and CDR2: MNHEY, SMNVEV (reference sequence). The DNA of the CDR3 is TGTGCCAGCAGTTTGACGGGAGCTAGCACAGATACGCAGTATTTT. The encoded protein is CASSLTGASTDTQYF.

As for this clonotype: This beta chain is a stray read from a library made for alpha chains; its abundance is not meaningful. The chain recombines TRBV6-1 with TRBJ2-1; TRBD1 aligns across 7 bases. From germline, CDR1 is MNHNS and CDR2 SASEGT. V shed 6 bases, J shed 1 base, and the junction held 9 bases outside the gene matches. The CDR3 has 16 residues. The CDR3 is CASRAHGTVSYNEQFF. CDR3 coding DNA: TGTGCCAGCAGGGCCCACGGGACAGTGTCCTACAATGAGCAGTTCTTC.

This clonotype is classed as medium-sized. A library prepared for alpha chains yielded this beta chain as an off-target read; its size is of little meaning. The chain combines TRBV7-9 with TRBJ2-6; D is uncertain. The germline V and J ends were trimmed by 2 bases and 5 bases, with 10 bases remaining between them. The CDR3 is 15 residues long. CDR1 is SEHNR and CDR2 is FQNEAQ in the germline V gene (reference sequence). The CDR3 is CASSLKGSRANVLTF. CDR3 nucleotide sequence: TGTGCCAGCAGCTTAAAAGGGTCGAGGGCCAACGTCCTGACTTTC. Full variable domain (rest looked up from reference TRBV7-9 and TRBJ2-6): DTGVSQNPRHKITKRGQNVTFRCDPISEHNRLYWYRQTLGQGPEFLTYFQNEAQLEKSRLLSDRFSAERPKGSFSTLEIQRTEQGDSAMYLCASSLKGSRANVLTFGAGSRLTVL.

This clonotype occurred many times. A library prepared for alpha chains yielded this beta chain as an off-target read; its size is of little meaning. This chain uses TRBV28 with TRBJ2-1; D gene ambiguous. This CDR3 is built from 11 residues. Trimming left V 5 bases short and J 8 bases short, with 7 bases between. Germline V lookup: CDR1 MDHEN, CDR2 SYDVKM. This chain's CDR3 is CASSERYEQFF. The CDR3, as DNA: TGTGCCAGCAGTGAGCGTTATGAGCAGTTCTTC.

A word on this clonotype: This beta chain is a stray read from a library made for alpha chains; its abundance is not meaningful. The CDR3 sequence is CSARDKWGSYNSPLHF. CDR3 nucleotide sequence: TGCAGTGCTAGAGATAAGTGGGGCTCCTATAATTCACCCCTCCACTTT. The chain has TRBV20-1 and TRBJ1-6; D uncertain. Trimming removed 0 bases at V and 0 bases at J, with 9 bases between. This CDR3 comprises 16 residues. Per the germline V gene, CDR1 is DFQATT and CDR2 is SNEGSKA (reference sequence).

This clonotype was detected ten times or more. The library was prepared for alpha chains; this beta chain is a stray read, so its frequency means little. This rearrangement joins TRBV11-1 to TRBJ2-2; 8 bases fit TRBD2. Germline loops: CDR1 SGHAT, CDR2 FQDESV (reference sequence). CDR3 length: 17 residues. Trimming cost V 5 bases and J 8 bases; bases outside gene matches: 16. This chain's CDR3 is CASSPRAGGPRGGELFF. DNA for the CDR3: TGTGCCAGCAGCCCACGGGCGGGGGGCCCAAGAGGAGGGGAGCTGTTTTTT.

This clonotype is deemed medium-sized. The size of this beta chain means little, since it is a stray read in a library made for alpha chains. The CDR3 here is CASSDGPTDTQYF. DNA for the CDR3: TGTGCCAGCAGTGACGGCCCTACAGATACGCAGTATTTT. This chain joins TRBV6-1 and TRBJ2-3; D is ambiguous. V lost 3 bases to trimming and J lost 3 bases, with 7 bases between them. Germline CDR1 and CDR2: MNHNS and SASEGT. The CDR3 has 13 residues.

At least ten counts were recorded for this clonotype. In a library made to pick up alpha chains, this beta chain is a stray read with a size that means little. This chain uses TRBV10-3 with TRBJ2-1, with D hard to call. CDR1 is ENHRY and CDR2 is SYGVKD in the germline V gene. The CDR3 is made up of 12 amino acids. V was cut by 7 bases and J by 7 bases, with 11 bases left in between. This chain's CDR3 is CAIMAASNEQFF. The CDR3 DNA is TGTGCCATCATGGCGGCTTCAAATGAGCAGTTCTTC.

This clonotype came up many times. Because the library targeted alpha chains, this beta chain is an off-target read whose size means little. The CDR3 DNA follows: TGTGCCAGCAGAGGGGTCAGAGAGACCCAGTACTTC. Translation: CASRGVRETQYF. The gene calls are TRBV2 and TRBJ2-5, with D possibly being TRBD1 (5 bases). Trimming stripped 6 bases from V and 4 bases from J, with 9 bases between. Germline-derived CDR1 and CDR2 are SNHLY and FYNNEI. The CDR3 spans 12 residues.

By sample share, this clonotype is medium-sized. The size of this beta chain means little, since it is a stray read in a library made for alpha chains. In nucleotides, the CDR3 is TGCAGTGCTAGTAGGGACCGGACAGGGACCACCGGGGAGCTGTTTTTT. Encoded protein: CSASRDRTGTTGELFF. The chain uses TRBV20-1 and TRBJ2-2; 8 bases match TRBD1. With V trimmed by 3 bases and J by 4 bases, 10 bases remained unmatched. Germline assignment: CDR1 DFQATT and CDR2 SNEGSKA (reference sequence). CDR3 size: 16 residues.

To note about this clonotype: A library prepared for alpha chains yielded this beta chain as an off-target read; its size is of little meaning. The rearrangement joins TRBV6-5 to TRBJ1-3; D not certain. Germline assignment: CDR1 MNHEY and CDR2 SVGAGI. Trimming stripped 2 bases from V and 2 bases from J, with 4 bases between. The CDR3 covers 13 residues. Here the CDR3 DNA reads TGTGCCAGCAGTTACAGGGCTGGAAACACCATATATTTT. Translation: CASSYRAGNTIYF.

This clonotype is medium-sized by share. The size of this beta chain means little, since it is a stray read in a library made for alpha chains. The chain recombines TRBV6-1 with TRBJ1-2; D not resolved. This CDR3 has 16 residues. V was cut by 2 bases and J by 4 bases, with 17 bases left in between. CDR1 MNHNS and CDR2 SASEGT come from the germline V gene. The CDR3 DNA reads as TGTGCCAGCAGTGAACACATCTCAGGAGGCCCCTATGGCTACACCTTC. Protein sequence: CASSEHISGGPYGYTF.

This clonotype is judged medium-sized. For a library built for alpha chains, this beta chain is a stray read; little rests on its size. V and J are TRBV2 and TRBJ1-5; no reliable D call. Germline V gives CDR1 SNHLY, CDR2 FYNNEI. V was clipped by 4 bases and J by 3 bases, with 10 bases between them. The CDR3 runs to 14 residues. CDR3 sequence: CASSVAAYNQPQHF. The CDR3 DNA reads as TGTGCCAGCAGTGTCGCGGCCTACAATCAGCCCCAGCATTTT.

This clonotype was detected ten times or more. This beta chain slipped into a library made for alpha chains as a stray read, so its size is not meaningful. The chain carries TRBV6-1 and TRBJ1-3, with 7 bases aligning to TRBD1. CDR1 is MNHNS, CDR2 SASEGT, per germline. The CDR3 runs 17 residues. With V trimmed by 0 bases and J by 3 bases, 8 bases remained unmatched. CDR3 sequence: CASSEATRTGLGNTIYF. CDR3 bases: TGTGCCAGCAGTGAAGCAACCCGGACAGGCCTTGGAAACACCATATATTTT.

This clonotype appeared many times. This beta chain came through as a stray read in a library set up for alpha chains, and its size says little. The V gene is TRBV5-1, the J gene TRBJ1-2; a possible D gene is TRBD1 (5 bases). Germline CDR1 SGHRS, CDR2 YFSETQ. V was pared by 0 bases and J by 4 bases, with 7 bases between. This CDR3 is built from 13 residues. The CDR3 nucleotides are TGCGCCAGCAGCTTGGAGCAGGGCTATGGCTACACCTTC. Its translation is CASSLEQGYGYTF.

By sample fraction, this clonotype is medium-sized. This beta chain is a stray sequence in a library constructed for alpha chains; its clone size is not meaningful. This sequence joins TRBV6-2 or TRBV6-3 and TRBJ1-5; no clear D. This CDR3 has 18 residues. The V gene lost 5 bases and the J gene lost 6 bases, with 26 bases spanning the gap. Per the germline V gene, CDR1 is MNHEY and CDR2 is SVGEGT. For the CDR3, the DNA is TGTGCCAGCAGTCGGTCGGTGGCAAGCGGCATCAGGCGTCAGCCCCAGCATTTT. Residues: CASSRSVASGIRRQPQHF.

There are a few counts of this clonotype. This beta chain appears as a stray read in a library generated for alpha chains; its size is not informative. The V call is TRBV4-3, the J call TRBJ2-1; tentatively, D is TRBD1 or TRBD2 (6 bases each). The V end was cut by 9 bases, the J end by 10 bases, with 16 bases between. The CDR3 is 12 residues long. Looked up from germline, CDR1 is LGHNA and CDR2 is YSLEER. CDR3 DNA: TGCGCCAGTGGAGGAGGGGGTAGGGAGCAGTTCTTC. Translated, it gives CASGGGGREQFF.

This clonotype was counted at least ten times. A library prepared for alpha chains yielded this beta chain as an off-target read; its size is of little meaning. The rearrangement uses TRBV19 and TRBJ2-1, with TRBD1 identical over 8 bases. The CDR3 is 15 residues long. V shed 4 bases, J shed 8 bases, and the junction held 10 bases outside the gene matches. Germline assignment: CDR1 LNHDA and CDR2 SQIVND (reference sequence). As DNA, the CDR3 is TGTGCCAGTAGTAGGGGGACAGGCCCAGGTCATGAGCAGTTCTTC. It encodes CASSRGTGPGHEQFF.

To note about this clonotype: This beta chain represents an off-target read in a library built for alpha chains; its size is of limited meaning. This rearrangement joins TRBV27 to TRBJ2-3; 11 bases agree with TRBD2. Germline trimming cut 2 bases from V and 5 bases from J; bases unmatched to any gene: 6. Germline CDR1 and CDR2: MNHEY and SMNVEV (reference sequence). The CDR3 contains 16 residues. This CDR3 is CASSLVAGGPEDTQYF. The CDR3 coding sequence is TGTGCCAGCAGTTTAGTAGCGGGAGGGCCGGAAGATACGCAGTATTTT.

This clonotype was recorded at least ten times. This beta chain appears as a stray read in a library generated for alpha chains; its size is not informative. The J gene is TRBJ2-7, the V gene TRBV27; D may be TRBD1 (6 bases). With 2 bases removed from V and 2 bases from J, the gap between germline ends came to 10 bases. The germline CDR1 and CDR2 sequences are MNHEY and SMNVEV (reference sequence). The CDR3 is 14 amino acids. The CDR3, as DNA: TGTGCCAGCAGTTTAACCGAGGGGGCCTACGAGCAGTACTTC. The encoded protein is CASSLTEGAYEQYF.

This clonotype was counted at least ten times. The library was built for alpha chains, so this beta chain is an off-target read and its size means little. CDR3 sequence: CASSFRPGGQYEQYF. As DNA, the CDR3 is TGTGCCAGCAGCTTTCGACCGGGGGGGCAATACGAGCAGTACTTC. This chain joins TRBV7-2 and TRBJ2-7; 8 positions agree with TRBD2. J lost 4 bases, V lost 3 bases, and 8 bases had no gene match. The CDR3 has 15 amino acids. CDR1 SGHTA and CDR2 FQGNSA come from the germline V gene.